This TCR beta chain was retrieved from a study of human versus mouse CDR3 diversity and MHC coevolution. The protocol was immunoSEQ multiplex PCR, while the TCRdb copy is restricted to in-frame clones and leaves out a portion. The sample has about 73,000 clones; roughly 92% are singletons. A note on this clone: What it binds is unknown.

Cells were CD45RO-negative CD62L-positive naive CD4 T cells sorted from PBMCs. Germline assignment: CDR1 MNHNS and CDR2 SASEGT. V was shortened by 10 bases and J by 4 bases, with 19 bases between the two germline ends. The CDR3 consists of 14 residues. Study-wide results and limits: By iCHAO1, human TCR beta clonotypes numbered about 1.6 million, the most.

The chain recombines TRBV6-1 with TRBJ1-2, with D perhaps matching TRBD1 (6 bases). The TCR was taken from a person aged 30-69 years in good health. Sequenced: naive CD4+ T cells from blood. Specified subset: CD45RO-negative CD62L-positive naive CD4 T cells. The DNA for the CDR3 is TGTGCCATCCGAGAAGGGGGGGCTGCCTATGGCTACACCTTC. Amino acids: CAIREGGAAYGYTF.